Following are 11 T cell receptor beta chains from one sample sequenced in a study of early T cells in non-severe SARS-CoV-2 infection. TCRdb reprocessed the 5' RACE reads with MiXCR, giving one entry per CDR3 protein. The sample shows about 64,000 distinct CDR3 sequences, 20% of them seen only once. Source: whole blood, taken at baseline. These TCRs come from an adult who was a healthcare worker with PCR-confirmed SARS-CoV-2 infection or an uninfected control (not recorded which).

This chain uses TRBV5-1 with TRBJ1-1; D is unclear. Trimming took off 5 bases at V and 6 bases at J, with 14 bases between the two ends. CDR1 and CDR2 from the germline V gene are SGHRS and YFSETQ. The CDR3 totals 13 residues. CDR3 residues: CASSFASVAEAFF. The CDR3 region has the DNA TGCGCCAGCAGTTTCGCCTCGGTCGCTGAAGCTTTCTTT.

The chain couples TRBV18 to TRBJ1-2, with D uncertain. Deletions cut 3 bases from V and 6 bases from J, with 11 bases between. Germline loops: CDR1 KGHSH, CDR2 LQKENI. This CDR3 is built from 13 residues. DNA for the CDR3: TGTGCCAGCTCACCTACCGGGTACGATGGCTACACCTTC. This codes for CASSPTGYDGYTF. The variable domain in full, completed from reference TRBV18 and TRBJ1-2, reads NAGVMQNPRHLVRRRGQEARLRCSPMKGHSHVYWYRQLPEEGLKFMVYLQKENIIDESGMPKERFSAEFPKEGPSILRIQQVVRGDSAAYFCASSPTGYDGYTFGSGTRLTVV.

The rearrangement uses TRBV10-3 and TRBJ1-1; the D gene is possibly TRBD1 (5 bases). Looked up from germline, CDR1 is ENHRY and CDR2 is SYGVKD. Deletions cut 2 bases from V and 4 bases from J, with 11 bases between. The CDR3 sequence is 14 residues long. In DNA form, the CDR3 reads TGTGCCATCAGTGAGGGAAGGGGAAGCACTGAAGCTTTCTTT. Protein sequence: CAISEGRGSTEAFF.

This clonotype came up a few times. The V call is TRBV24-1, the J call TRBJ2-3; no reliable D call. The CDR3 consists of 19 residues. The ends were cut back, 2 bases at V and 3 bases at J, with 23 bases in the middle. Germline CDR1 is KGHDR and CDR2 is SFDVKD. In nucleotides, the CDR3 is TGTGCCACCAGTGATTCGAAACCTGACGGTCCTCGTGGTACAGATACGCAGTATTTT. Protein: CATSDSKPDGPRGTDTQYF.

The chain carries TRBV30 and TRBJ1-5; possibly TRBD1 for D (5 bases). This CDR3 comprises 14 residues. The V gene lost 0 bases and the J gene lost 5 bases, with 11 bases spanning the gap. Per the germline V gene, CDR1 is GTSNPN and CDR2 is SVGIG (reference sequence). The CDR3 DNA reads as TGTGCCTGGAGTGTCGGGCAGGGTGATCAGCCCCAGCATTTT. It encodes CAWSVGQGDQPQHF.

A few counts support this clonotype. V usage is TRBV12-3 or TRBV12-4 and J usage is TRBJ1-6; D call uncertain. The CDR3 totals 14 residues. The V end lost 4 bases, the J end lost 7 bases, and 11 bases lay between the germline ends. The CDR3 protein is CASSSAIGNSPLHF. In DNA form, the CDR3 reads TGTGCCAGCAGTTCGGCCATAGGGAATTCACCCCTCCACTTT.

This clonotype occurred many times. J is TRBJ1-6 and V is TRBV27; no definite D call. V lost 2 bases and J 7 bases, leaving 12 bases between the germline ends. The CDR3 sequence is 15 residues long. Germline V lookup: CDR1 MNHEY, CDR2 SMNVEV (reference sequence). In nucleotides, the CDR3 is TGTGCCAGCAGTTTAATAAACGGCCGGAATTCACCCCTCCACTTT. Residues: CASSLINGRNSPLHF.

The J gene is TRBJ1-2, the V gene TRBV12-3 or TRBV12-4; TRBD1 is a possible D gene (6 bases). The CDR3 contains 14 residues. The germline V and J ends were trimmed by 5 bases and 4 bases, with 14 bases remaining between them. This chain's CDR3 is CASSETGRPYGYTF. The CDR3 nucleotides read TGTGCCAGCAGTGAAACAGGGCGTCCCTATGGCTACACCTTC.

This clonotype appeared a few times. The CDR3 coding sequence is TGCAGTGCTACCCCCTTCCCGGCCAGGTCGGATACGCAGTATTTT. It specifies CSATPFPARSDTQYF. The genes are TRBV20-1 and TRBJ2-3, with unresolved D. This CDR3 contains 15 residues. The germline V gene has CDR1 DFQATT and CDR2 SNEGSKA (reference sequence). Trimming shortened V by 4 bases and J by 6 bases, and 20 bases separated the two germline ends.

The rearrangement joins TRBV12-3 or TRBV12-4 to TRBJ2-7; tentative D call: TRBD2 (5 bases). The CDR3 runs 13 residues. Trimming pared 9 bases from V and 6 bases from J, leaving 18 bases between. The CDR3 spells CASLGVMAGEQYF. In DNA form, the CDR3 reads TGTGCCAGTCTGGGAGTGATGGCTGGCGAGCAGTACTTC.

This clonotype was counted a few times. The V call is TRBV7-9, the J call TRBJ1-1; 9 nucleotides line up with TRBD1. V shed 1 base, J shed 0 bases, and the junction held 3 bases outside the gene matches. The CDR3 totals 16 residues. The germline V gene encodes CDR1 SEHNR and CDR2 FQNEAQ (reference sequence). The CDR3 spells CASSLGDRAMNTEAFF. The CDR3 DNA is TGTGCCAGCAGCTTAGGGGACAGGGCTATGAACACTGAAGCTTTCTTT. Looking up the rest from reference TRBV7-9 and TRBJ1-1 gives the full variable domain: DTGVSQNPRHKITKRGQNVTFRCDPISEHNRLYWYRQTLGQGPEFLTYFQNEAQLEKSRLLSDRFSAERPKGSFSTLEIQRTEQGDSAMYLCASSLGDRAMNTEAFFGQGTRLTVV.